The source of this T cell receptor (beta chain) is a study of blood T cell repertoires in COVID-19. Study background: Nucleic acid was either cDNA or gDNA, and it came from T cells, B-cell-depleted T cells, or PBMCs.

Sequenced by immunoSEQ multiplex PCR; TCRdb stores in-frame clones only, minus some. The data contain about 240,000 clones, about 82% of them singletons. Germline values: CDR1 LGHDT, CDR2 YNNKEL (reference sequence). V dropped 1 base and J dropped 1 base, with 16 bases sitting between them. CDR3 length equals 17 residues. The rearrangement links TRBV3-1 (or the pseudogene TRBV3-2) to TRBJ2-5, with D possibly being TRBD1 (6 bases). The sequenced sample consisted of peripheral blood. This TCR came from an elderly man with acute or convalescent COVID-19. CDR3 coding DNA: TGTGCCAGCAGCCAAGGGACAGCCTTTGGGGCCCAAGAGACCCAGTACTTC. Protein sequence: CASSQGTAFGAQETQYF.